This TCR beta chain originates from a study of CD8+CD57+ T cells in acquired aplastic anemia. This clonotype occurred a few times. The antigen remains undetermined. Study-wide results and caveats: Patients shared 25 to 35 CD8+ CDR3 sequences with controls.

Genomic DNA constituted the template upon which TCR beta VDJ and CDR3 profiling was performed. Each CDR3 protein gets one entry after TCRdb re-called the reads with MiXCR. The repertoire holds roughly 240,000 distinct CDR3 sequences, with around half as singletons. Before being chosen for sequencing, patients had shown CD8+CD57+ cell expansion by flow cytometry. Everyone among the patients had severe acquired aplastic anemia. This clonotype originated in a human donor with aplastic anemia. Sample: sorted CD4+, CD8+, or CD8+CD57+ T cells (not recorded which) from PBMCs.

CDR3 protein: CASSMAGTGNQPQHF. For the CDR3, the DNA is TGTGCCAGCAGTATGGCCGGGACAGGCAATCAGCCCCAGCATTTT. This chain connects TRBV27 to TRBJ1-5; 7 bases are a match to TRBD1. Germline CDR1 is MNHEY and CDR2 is SMNVEV (reference sequence). The CDR3 totals 15 residues. The junction had 6 bases not matched to a gene; V was cut back by 5 bases and J by 2 bases.